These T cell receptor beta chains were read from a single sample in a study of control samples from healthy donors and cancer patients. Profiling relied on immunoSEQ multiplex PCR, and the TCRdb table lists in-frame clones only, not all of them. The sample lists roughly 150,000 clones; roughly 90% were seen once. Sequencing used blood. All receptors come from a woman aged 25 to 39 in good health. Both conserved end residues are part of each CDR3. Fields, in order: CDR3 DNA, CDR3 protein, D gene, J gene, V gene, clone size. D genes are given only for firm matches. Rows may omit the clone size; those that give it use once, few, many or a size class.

DNA: TGTGCCAGTAGTAACCAGCGGGAGTTGACAGATACGCAGTATTTT
CDR3: CASSNQRELTDTQYF
D: TRBD2
J: TRBJ2-3
V: TRBV19
size: .

DNA: TGTGCCAGCAGCTTGGCCCAGGGGACGAACACCATATATTTT
CDR3: CASSLAQGTNTIYF
D: .
J: TRBJ1-3
V: TRBV5-8
size: once

DNA: TGTGCCAGTAGTCCCTTATGGGACAGGGAGGGCACTGAAGCTTTCTTT
CDR3: CASSPLWDREGTEAFF
D: TRBD1
J: TRBJ1-1
V: TRBV19
size: .

DNA: TGTGCCAGCAGCCTCTGGAGCGGGGATAGCAATGAGCAGTTCTTC
CDR3: CASSLWSGDSNEQFF
D: TRBD2
J: TRBJ2-1
V: TRBV2
size: .

DNA: TGTGCCAGCAGCTTGGCCGGGGGCCGCTCACCCCTCCACTTT
CDR3: CASSLAGGRSPLHF
D: .
J: TRBJ1-6
V: TRBV5-6
size: .

DNA: TGTGCCAGCAGGGCTAGCGGGAGGAGTTACGAGCAGTACTTC
CDR3: CASRASGRSYEQYF
D: TRBD2
J: TRBJ2-7
V: TRBV28
size: .

DNA: TGTGCTAGTGGTCGGGACAGGGGGCCATACAATGAGCAGTTCTTC
CDR3: CASGRDRGPYNEQFF
D: TRBD1
J: TRBJ2-1
V: TRBV12-5
size: .

DNA: TGTGCCAGCAGCCATGGGGGGGGCGGGTACGAGCAGTACTTC
CDR3: CASSHGGGGYEQYF
D: .
J: TRBJ2-7
V: TRBV3-1/TRBV3-2
size: .

DNA: TGTGCCAGTAACCCTCGGTCAGGAGGCTACACTGAAGCTTTCTTT
CDR3: CASNPRSGGYTEAFF
D: .
J: TRBJ1-1
V: TRBV19
size: .

DNA: TGTGCCAGCAGCGTCTTCGTTAACACTGAAGCTTTCTTT
CDR3: CASSVFVNTEAFF
D: .
J: TRBJ1-1
V: TRBV6-5
size: .

DNA: TGCGCCAGCAGCTGGGACAGGGGAGGTTACGAGCAGTACTTC
CDR3: CASSWDRGGYEQYF
D: TRBD1
J: TRBJ2-7
V: TRBV4-1
size: .

DNA: TGTGCCAGCAGCGCCGGACGTACGCGCACAGATACGCAGTATTTT
CDR3: CASSAGRTRTDTQYF
D: .
J: TRBJ2-3
V: TRBV9
size: .

DNA: TGTGCCAGCTCACTAGACCTTAATCAGCCCCAGCATTTT
CDR3: CASSLDLNQPQHF
D: .
J: TRBJ1-5
V: TRBV18
size: .

DNA: TGCGCCAGCACCTCGCAGGGATACACTGAAGCTTTCTTT
CDR3: CASTSQGYTEAFF
D: .
J: TRBJ1-1
V: TRBV5-1
size: .